These 8 T cell receptor beta chains came from one sample sequenced in a study of Graves' ophthalmopathy and Graves' hyperthyroidism. Amplification targeted the TCR beta CDR3 regions, with RNA transcripts as the source material. An opening RT-PCR round employed HTBI primers and preceded a second-round multiplex PCR. TCRdb reprocessed the multiplex PCR reads with MiXCR, giving one entry per CDR3 protein. Here the sample spans over a million distinct CDR3 sequences, about 35% being singletons. Sequencing was performed on peripheral blood or thyroid tissue (not recorded which). Source of these receptors: an adult man with Graves' hyperthyroidism.

The table lists this clonotype with many counts. The J gene is TRBJ2-5, the V gene TRBV20-1; 9 nucleotides agree with TRBD1. The CDR3 is made up of 15 amino acids. V was pared by 3 bases and J by 3 bases, with 8 bases of the junction left unmatched. Germline assignment: CDR1 DFQATT and CDR2 SNEGSKA (reference sequence). The CDR3, as DNA: TGCAGTGCTAGGGGTTGGGACAGGGCGAAAGAGACCCAGTACTTC. Protein sequence: CSARGWDRAKETQYF.

In this sample, this clonotype turned up a few times. The J gene is TRBJ1-2, the V gene TRBV15; D unresolved. The V and J ends lost 0 bases and 6 bases respectively, with 11 bases between them. CDR1 is LNHNV and CDR2 is YYDKDF in the germline V gene (reference sequence). The length of the CDR3 is 14 residues. CDR3 residues: CATSRDRGSDGYTF. CDR3 DNA sequence: TGTGCCACCAGCAGAGATCGAGGGTCGGATGGCTACACCTTC.

The chain employs TRBV7-6 and TRBJ2-5; either TRBD1 or TRBD2 may fit D (6 bases each). V lost 5 bases, J lost 4 bases, and 17 bases lay in between. The germline V gene encodes CDR1 SGHVS and CDR2 FNYEAQ. The CDR3 runs 15 residues. The CDR3 is CASSHFSEGGETQYF. The CDR3 DNA sequence: TGTGCCAGCAGCCATTTTTCGGAGGGGGGAGAGACCCAGTACTTC.

This clonotype was detected only a few times. This chain links TRBV4-3 with TRBJ2-2, with D possibly matching TRBD1 (6 bases). The CDR3 loop spans 15 amino acids. Trimming cost V 5 bases and J 7 bases, with 17 bases left between them. Germline CDR1 is LGHNA and CDR2 is YSLEER. This CDR3 reads CASSSKLGGYGELFF. The CDR3 region has the DNA TGCGCCAGCAGCAGTAAACTAGGGGGATACGGGGAGCTGTTTTTT.

V gene TRBV11-2 combines with J gene TRBJ1-4; 9 positions agree with TRBD1. The CDR3 is 16 residues long. V trimming: 4 bases; J trimming: 2 bases; junction bases outside the gene matches: 5. Germline-derived CDR1 and CDR2 are SGHAT and FQNNGV. The CDR3 sequence: CASSSPGTGTNEKLFF. The CDR3 bases are TGTGCCAGCAGCTCCCCCGGGACAGGGACTAATGAAAAACTGTTTTTT.

At least ten counts were recorded for this clonotype. J is TRBJ2-7 and V is TRBV20-1; TRBD2 aligns across 12 bases. Losses at the gene ends were 5 bases for V and 0 bases for J; bases not matched to a gene: 2. The CDR3 has 14 residues. Germline loops: CDR1 DFQATT, CDR2 SNEGSKA (reference sequence). The CDR3 nucleotides read TGCAGTGCTTGGACTAGCGGGAACTCCTACGAGCAGTACTTC. Protein: CSAWTSGNSYEQYF.

This chain connects TRBV11-2 to TRBJ1-2; D not certain. Germline CDR1 SGHAT, CDR2 FQNNGV. The V gene lost 4 bases and the J gene lost 0 bases, with 15 bases spanning the gap. This CDR3 has 16 residues. CDR3 sequence: CASSSSFQDSNYGYTF. The CDR3 DNA reads TGTGCCAGCAGCTCCAGTTTTCAGGATTCTAACTATGGCTACACCTTC.

V usage is TRBV25-1 and J usage is TRBJ2-5, with 7 bases that match TRBD1. The germline V gene encodes CDR1 MGHDK and CDR2 SYGVNS. The CDR3 has 13 amino acids. With V trimmed by 1 base and J by 7 bases, 3 bases remained unmatched. This CDR3 is CASSELGGRTQYF. Here the CDR3 DNA reads TGTGCCAGCAGTGAATTAGGGGGCCGGACCCAGTACTTC.